This T cell receptor beta chain was identified in a study of early T cells in non-severe SARS-CoV-2 infection. The CDR3 has 16 residues. Germline V CDR1 and CDR2: SGHTA, FQGNSA. The V and J ends lost 1 base and 6 bases, in that order; junction bases with no gene match: 9. In this sample, this clonotype turned up a few times. Individual cDNA molecules received unique molecular identifiers. From the 5' RACE reads, TCRdb called clonotypes with MiXCR, one entry per CDR3 protein. The sample holds some 60,000 distinct CDR3 sequences, more than 7% seen once. V usage is TRBV7-2 and J usage is TRBJ1-2; 9 bases are shared with TRBD1. The sequenced material came from whole blood. The receptor's source is an adult who was a healthcare worker with PCR-confirmed SARS-CoV-2 infection or an uninfected control (not recorded which). CDR3 sequence: CASSLEAPGQGNGYTF. Written as DNA, the CDR3 is TGTGCCAGCAGCTTAGAGGCACCGGGACAGGGTAATGGCTACACCTTC.